This T cell receptor beta chain was recorded in a study of blood T cell repertoires in COVID-19. Study information: Sites across the United States, Italy and Spain contributed samples from acute and convalescent COVID-19. PBMCs, B-cell-depleted T cells, or T cells provided the cDNA or gDNA that made up the material.

CDR3 length equals 13 residues. V lost 6 bases and J lost 9; bases outside the gene matches: 8. As processed by the authors: How many nucleated cells were present was estimated from reference gene primer amplification. The assay was immunoSEQ multiplex PCR, and TCRdb's table has in-frame clones only and misses some. V, J and clone size are those of that table, while D and trimming were read from the DNA. The sample records a few hundred thousand clones, about 92% being singletons. Material: PBMCs or T cells enriched from blood (not recorded which). The sequence derives from a man aged 18 to 30 who had recovered from COVID-19. The V and J genes are TRBV12-3 or TRBV12-4 and TRBJ2-4; 7 nucleotides agree with TRBD2. CDR3 bases: TGTGCCAGCAGCGGACTAGAGATAGGCATTCAGTACTTC. Translation: CASSGLEIGIQYF.